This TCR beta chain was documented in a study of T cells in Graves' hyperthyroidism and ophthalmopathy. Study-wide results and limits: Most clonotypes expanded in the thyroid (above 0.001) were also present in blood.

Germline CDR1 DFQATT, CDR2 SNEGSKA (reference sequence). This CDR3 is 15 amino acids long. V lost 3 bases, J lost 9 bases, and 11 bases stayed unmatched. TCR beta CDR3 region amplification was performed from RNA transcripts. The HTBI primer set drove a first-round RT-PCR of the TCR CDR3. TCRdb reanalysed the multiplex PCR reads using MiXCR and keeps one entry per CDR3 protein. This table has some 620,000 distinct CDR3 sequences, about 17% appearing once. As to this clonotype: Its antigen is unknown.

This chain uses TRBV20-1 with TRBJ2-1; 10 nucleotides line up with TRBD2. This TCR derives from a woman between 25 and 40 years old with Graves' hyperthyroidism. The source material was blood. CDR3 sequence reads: CSASGGGLATVEQFF. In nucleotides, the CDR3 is TGCAGTGCTAGCGGGGGGGGACTAGCGACCGTTGAGCAGTTCTTC.